The rows below give T cell receptor beta chains drawn from one sample of a study of OX40 agonist ivuxolimab in advanced cancers. Assay: immunoSEQ multiplex PCR; the TCRdb copy retains only in-frame clones and omits some. This table holds 85,000 to 95,000 clones, 75% to 90% found once. This specimen was CD4+ or CD8+ T cells sorted from blood, taken in a trial of the OX40 agonist ivuxolimab. The origin of the receptors is an adult with an advanced solid tumor such as melanoma, head and neck, liver or kidney cancer. The CDR3 runs from the conserved cysteine through the conserved F or W. The D gene is left open where the match is weak. The size of a clone is reported for some rows only, either as once, few or many, or as a class for expanded clones.

v_call	j_call	clone_size	d_call	cdr3_nt	cdr3_aa
TRBV19	TRBJ2-7	NA	NA	TGTGCCAGTAGTATTTTGGGAGGTGGAGGGCAGCCCTACGAGCAGTACTTC	CASSILGGGGQPYEQYF
TRBV4-1	TRBJ2-6	NA	NA	TGCGCCAGCAGCCAACCTCCAACAAGCTCTGGGGCCAACGTCCTGACTTTC	CASSQPPTSSGANVLTF
TRBV27	TRBJ2-5	NA	TRBD1	TGTGCCAGCAGCTCAGGGGGCAGCTCGGTGGGGACCCAGTACTTC	CASSSGGSSVGTQYF
TRBV28	TRBJ2-2	NA	TRBD1	TGTGCCAGCGGGACAGTTAATAAACCCGGGGAGCTGTTTTTT	CASGTVNKPGELFF
TRBV27	TRBJ1-1	NA	NA	TGTGCCAGCCTCAGGGAGGGGAACACTGAAGCTTTCTTT	CASLREGNTEAFF
TRBV30	TRBJ2-7	NA	NA	TGTGCCCTTTTACAGGGTAATGTCTACGAGCAGTACTTC	CALLQGNVYEQYF
TRBV30	TRBJ1-1	few	TRBD1	TGTGCCTGGGGAGGACAGGGGAATACTGAAGCTTTCTTT	CAWGGQGNTEAFF
TRBV7-2	TRBJ2-1	NA	NA	TGTGCCAGCAGCTTAACGGCACCACGGAGGAATGAGCAGTTCTTC	CASSLTAPRRNEQFF
TRBV19	TRBJ2-5	NA	TRBD1	TGTGCCAGTAGTATTGGCGGTGTAGGACAGGGAGAGACCCAGTACTTC	CASSIGGVGQGETQYF
TRBV7-9	TRBJ2-2	NA	NA	TGTGCCAGCAGCCCTTGGACGGGGTCGAACACCGGGGAGCTGTTTTTT	CASSPWTGSNTGELFF
TRBV5-1	TRBJ2-7	NA	TRBD1	TGCGCCAGCAGCCCCATTGGACAGGTTGAAACCTACGAGCAGTACTTC	CASSPIGQVETYEQYF
TRBV7-2	TRBJ2-2	NA	TRBD2	TGTGCCAGCAGCTCCTGGACTAGCGGGAGAACAGGGGAGCTGTTTTTT	CASSSWTSGRTGELFF
TRBV7-3	TRBJ1-2	NA	NA	TGTGCCAGCAGCCTTGACAGGTCTGACTATGGCTACACCTTC	CASSLDRSDYGYTF
TRBV7-3	TRBJ2-2	NA	NA	TGTGCCAGCAGCTTATGGGGCGGGACCGGGGAGCTGTTTTTT	CASSLWGGTGELFF
TRBV7-9	TRBJ2-7	NA	TRBD2	TGTGCCAGCAGCTTAGCTATAGCGGGAGTGGGCTACGAGCAGTACTTC	CASSLAIAGVGYEQYF
TRBV28	TRBJ2-1	NA	TRBD2	TGTGCCAGCAGTTTAGGGCTAGCGGCAGGTGAGCAGTTCTTC	CASSLGLAAGEQFF
TRBV6-4	TRBJ2-1	NA	TRBD2	TGTGCCAGCAGACCTACTAGCGGCCCCTACAATGAGCAGTTCTTC	CASRPTSGPYNEQFF
TRBV27	TRBJ2-7	NA	NA	TGTGCCAGCAGTTTAGGGCTCCACTCCTACGAGCAGTACTTC	CASSLGLHSYEQYF